The T cell receptor (beta chain) under discussion was sequenced for a study of vaccination and CD4 T cells after COVID-19. About the study: A vaccine, either BNT162b2 or mRNA-1273, was given to participants in two doses.

A remark on this clonotype: Its antigen is not identified.

Described treatment: roughly ten-day PBMC culture with coronavirus spike peptide pools or control peptides (ViraFEST assay). The germline CDR1 and CDR2 sequences are SGHRS and YFSETQ. This CDR3 has 18 amino acids. After removal of 3 bases from V and 0 bases from J, the junction contained 12 bases not matched to a gene. Cultured CD4+ T-cell DNA underwent Oncomine TCR Beta short-read sequencing. TCRdb redid the calling of the PCR reads with MiXCR, one entry per CDR3 protein. The table includes some 10,000 distinct CDR3 sequences, 42% detected once. The sequencing input was CD4+ T cells from blood, cultured in vitro. The chain employs TRBV5-1 and TRBJ1-1, with TRBD1 matching 9 bases. The clonotype originates from a human donor who had recovered from COVID-19. The CDR3 region has the DNA TGCGCCAGCAGCTGGGGCTCGGGACGGACAGGGGTGAACACTGAAGCTTTCTTT. Translation: CASSWGSGRTGVNTEAFF.